The 25 T cell receptor beta chains presented below share a single source sample, sequenced in a study of cytomegalovirus exposure and HLA in healthy donors. PCR used 60 Vbeta primers and 13 Jbeta primers. Sequencing was performed with immunoSEQ multiplex PCR; in TCRdb, only in-frame clones are kept and a portion is missing. This table has tens of thousands of clones, 75% appearing once. Sequenced input: PBMCs. These receptors originate from a man aged 35-49 years in good health and CMV-seronegative.

The chain carries TRBV11-2 and TRBJ1-6; D gene unclear. Germline loops: CDR1 SGHAT, CDR2 FQNNGV. The V end lost 5 bases, the J end lost 6 bases, and 11 bases lay between the germline ends. CDR3 length equals 14 residues. For the CDR3, the DNA is TGTGCCAGCAGCCCTAGGTGGAGTAATTCACCCCTCCACTTT. Amino acids: CASSPRWSNSPLHF.

The chain couples TRBV7-2 to TRBJ1-4; no definite D call. Trimming took 2 bases from V and 4 from J, leaving 23 bases between them. Per the germline V gene, CDR1 is SGHTA and CDR2 is FQGNSA. The CDR3 is made up of 19 amino acids. The CDR3 here is CASSLSSIRRLGNNEKLFF. In nucleotides, the CDR3 is TGTGCCAGCAGCTTATCGTCTATTAGGAGGTTGGGAAATAATGAAAAACTGTTTTTT.

The rearrangement uses TRBV6-1 and TRBJ1-6, with 11 bases fitting TRBD1. This CDR3 spans 15 amino acids. The V gene's germline CDR1 is MNHNS and CDR2 SASEGT. Losses at the gene ends were 3 bases for V and 11 bases for J; bases not matched to a gene: 6. CDR3 amino acids: CASSDRTGGFTPLHF. CDR3 sequence (DNA): TGTGCCAGCAGTGATAGGACAGGGGGCTTTACACCCCTCCACTTT.

The chain couples TRBV2 to TRBJ1-1, with 10 bases aligning to TRBD1. J was trimmed by 0 bases and V by 6 bases; bases with no gene match: 7. The CDR3 runs 16 residues. Per the germline V gene, CDR1 is SNHLY and CDR2 is FYNNEI. CDR3 sequence reads: CASSGTGETMNTEAFF. For the CDR3, the DNA is TGTGCCAGCAGCGGGACAGGGGAAACAATGAACACTGAAGCTTTCTTT. Complete variable domain (other parts from reference TRBV2 and TRBJ1-1): EPEVTQTPSHQVTQMGQEVILRCVPISNHLYFYWYRQILGQKVEFLVSFYNNEISEKSEIFDDQFSVERPDGSNFTLKIRSTKLEDSAMYFCASSGTGETMNTEAFFGQGTRLTVV.

V gene TRBV5-1 combines with J gene TRBJ2-3; D possibly corresponds to TRBD1 (5 bases). Germline V lookup: CDR1 SGHRS, CDR2 YFSETQ. V lost 5 bases, J lost 1 base, and 11 bases lay in between. This CDR3 region has 14 residues. As DNA, the CDR3 is TGCGCCAGCAGTTCAGGGTGGGGCACAGATACGCAGTATTTT. Translation gives CASSSGWGTDTQYF. Together with reference TRBV5-1 and TRBJ2-3, the CDR3 gives the full variable domain: KAGVTQTPRYLIKTRGQQVTLSCSPISGHRSVSWYQQTPGQGLQFLFEYFSETQRNKGNFPGRFSGRQFSNSRSEMNVSTLELGDSALYLCASSSGWGTDTQYFGPGTRLTVL.

The chain has TRBV5-1 and TRBJ1-1, with a tentative D call TRBD1 (5 bases). The CDR3 has 15 amino acids. CDR1 SGHRS and CDR2 YFSETQ come from the germline V gene. Trimming stripped 4 bases from V and 0 bases from J, with 13 bases between. The CDR3 bases are TGCGCCAGCAGCCTCGGGGGGTGGATGAACACTGAAGCTTTCTTT. It is translated as CASSLGGWMNTEAFF.

The CDR3 region is CASSLEGTGGYEQYF. The CDR3 DNA follows: TGCGCCAGCAGCTTGGAGGGGACAGGGGGATACGAGCAGTACTTC. The chain couples TRBV5-1 to TRBJ2-7; TRBD1 agrees at 11 bases. The CDR3 length is 15 residues. V lost 0 bases, J lost 4 bases, and 3 bases stayed unmatched. Germline-derived CDR1 and CDR2 are SGHRS and YFSETQ. The full variable domain, in which reference TRBV5-1 and TRBJ2-7 provide the parts outside the CDR3, is KAGVTQTPRYLIKTRGQQVTLSCSPISGHRSVSWYQQTPGQGLQFLFEYFSETQRNKGNFPGRFSGRQFSNSRSEMNVSTLELGDSALYLCASSLEGTGGYEQYFGPGTRLTVT.

This sequence joins TRBV4-2 and TRBJ1-1, with a possible D match to TRBD1 (6 bases). The CDR3 extends over 15 amino acids. The germline gives CDR1 LGHNA, CDR2 YNFKEQ. Trimming removed 0 bases from V and 1 base from J, with 9 bases in between. CDR3: CASSQEGGANTEAFF. In nucleotides, the CDR3 is TGTGCCAGCAGCCAAGAAGGGGGGGCGAACACTGAAGCTTTCTTT.

The CDR3 nucleotides are TGTGCCAGTAGTATTGGGGGACTAGCGGGGTTATCCTACGAGCAGTACTTC. Protein sequence: CASSIGGLAGLSYEQYF. The chain recombines TRBV19 with TRBJ2-7; the match to TRBD2 covers 13 bases. With V trimmed by 3 bases and J by 1 base, 6 bases remained unmatched. In germline, CDR1 is LNHDA, CDR2 SQIVND (reference sequence). This CDR3 contains 17 residues.

The chain couples TRBV21-1 to TRBJ2-1; the D call TRBD2 from the table was never checked on the DNA. TRBV21-1 is described as a pseudogene. The CDR3 has 16 amino acids. CDR3 loop: CASSMRTWSSYNEQFF. CDR3 DNA: TGTGCCAGCAGCATGCGCACCTGGAGCTCCTACAATGAGCAGTTCTTC.

The chain uses TRBV6-5 and TRBJ1-1, with D possibly being TRBD1 (5 bases). The germline V gene has CDR1 MNHEY and CDR2 SVGAGI. V was clipped by 10 bases and J by 5 bases, with 17 bases between them. CDR3 size: 13 residues. The CDR3 spells CATRNAGGTEAFF. The CDR3 DNA is TGTGCCACCCGGAATGCCGGGGGAACTGAAGCTTTCTTT.

The chain uses TRBV7-3 and TRBJ2-5; tentative D call: TRBD2 (5 bases). Looked up from germline, CDR1 is SGHTA and CDR2 is FQGTGA. This CDR3 has 13 amino acids. V was cut by 4 bases and J by 6 bases, with 12 bases left in between. CDR3 region: CASSSTSLQTQYF. The CDR3 bases are TGTGCCAGCAGCTCTACTAGTCTACAGACCCAGTACTTC.

The chain combines TRBV2 with TRBJ2-5, with D possibly being TRBD1 (5 bases). This CDR3 has 14 amino acids. The germline V and J ends were trimmed by 1 base and 5 bases, with 11 bases remaining between them. Germline CDR1 SNHLY, CDR2 FYNNEI. The CDR3 reads CASSEVRAEETQYF. CDR3 bases: TGTGCCAGCAGTGAAGTCAGGGCCGAGGAGACCCAGTACTTC.

This clone was detected a few times. The rearrangement uses TRBV7-6 and TRBJ2-7; a possible D gene is TRBD2 (5 bases). This CDR3 spans 14 amino acids. CDR1 and CDR2 (germline): SGHVS, FNYEAQ. Trimming pared 0 bases from V and 3 bases from J, leaving 9 bases between. Written as DNA, the CDR3 is TGTGCCAGCAGCTTAGCGTTCACTAGCTACGAGCAGTACTTC. This sequence encodes CASSLAFTSYEQYF.

This chain connects TRBV5-4 to TRBJ1-1; TRBD1 matches at 8 bases. V gave up 5 bases and J gave up 4 bases; unmatched junction bases: 10. This CDR3 is built from 15 residues. Germline assignment: CDR1 SGHNT and CDR2 YYREEE (reference sequence). The CDR3 loop is CASRSGTGSGTEAFF. The CDR3 nucleotides are TGTGCCAGCAGATCCGGGACAGGTTCGGGCACTGAAGCTTTCTTT.

The rearrangement joins TRBV29-1 to TRBJ1-1; D call uncertain. The CDR3 is 13 amino acids. The V gene's germline CDR1 is SQVTM and CDR2 ANQGSEA. V shed 3 bases and J shed 6 bases, with 14 bases lying between them. CDR3 sequence: CSVDSWIGAEAFF. The CDR3 bases are TGCAGCGTTGATTCCTGGATCGGGGCTGAAGCTTTCTTT.

This clone was seen a handful of times. J is TRBJ1-5 and V is TRBV20-1; D remains ambiguous. The germline gives CDR1 DFQATT, CDR2 SNEGSKA (reference sequence). Trimming removed 3 bases from V and 5 bases from J, with 5 bases in between. The CDR3 covers 11 residues. CDR3 protein: CSASSDQPQHF. As DNA, the CDR3 is TGCAGTGCTAGTTCCGATCAGCCCCAGCATTTT.

This clone has just one count. The chain joins TRBV28 to TRBJ1-1; D is unresolved. The CDR3 extends over 13 amino acids. Trimming took 4 bases from V and 8 from J, leaving 14 bases between them. Germline CDR1 MDHEN, CDR2 SYDVKM. DNA for the CDR3: TGTGCCAGCAGTTGGGCCGTGAGACGGGAAGCTTTCTTT. This gives the protein CASSWAVRREAFF.

The CDR3 sequence is CASSHEDRAGEQYF. The DNA for the CDR3 is TGTGCCAGCTCACATGAGGACAGGGCAGGGGAGCAGTACTTC. The V gene is TRBV18, the J gene TRBJ2-7; 8 bases align to TRBD1. Germline V lookup: CDR1 KGHSH, CDR2 LQKENI. V shed 4 bases and J 7 bases; nucleotides not matched to a gene: 9. The CDR3 is made up of 14 amino acids.

In this sample, this clone turned up a few times. The CDR3 DNA reads as TGTGCCTGGAGTTTCTCGGTTAATGAAAAACTGTTTTTT. This codes for CAWSFSVNEKLFF. This chain connects TRBV30 to TRBJ1-4, with D unresolved. The V end was cut by 2 bases, the J end by 4 bases, with 8 bases between. Germline values: CDR1 GTSNPN, CDR2 SVGIG (reference sequence). The CDR3 sequence is 13 residues long.

The chain uses TRBV6-5 and TRBJ1-2; no firm D call. Trimming pared 0 bases from V and 7 bases from J, leaving 18 bases between. The CDR3 loop spans 16 amino acids. Germline lookup yields CDR1 MNHEY and CDR2 SVGAGI. As DNA, the CDR3 is TGTGCCAGCAGTTACTCGAGAGGAGTAGGTCGTGGTGGCTACACCTTC. Its translation is CASSYSRGVGRGGYTF.

This clone was seen a few times. The V gene is TRBV6-5, the J gene TRBJ2-5; a possible D gene is TRBD2 (6 bases). Germline V gene data show CDR1 as MNHEY and CDR2 as SVGAGI. V was shortened by 2 bases and J by 5 bases, with 12 bases between the two germline ends. CDR3 size: 14 residues. In DNA form, the CDR3 reads TGTGCCAGCAGTTACAACCGGGGGAGTGAGACCCAGTACTTC. Protein sequence: CASSYNRGSETQYF.

This sequence joins TRBV6-5 and TRBJ2-3, with TRBD2 matching over 9 bases. CDR3 length: 14 amino acids. V trimming: 6 bases; J trimming: 3 bases; junction bases outside the gene matches: 4. CDR1 and CDR2 (germline): MNHEY, SVGAGI. This CDR3 reads CASRILAGTDTQYF. CDR3 DNA: TGTGCCAGCAGAATACTAGCGGGTACAGATACGCAGTATTTT.

This clone has a handful of counts. The chain links TRBV6-1 to TRBJ1-5; 12 nucleotides align to TRBD1. Germline assignment: CDR1 MNHNS and CDR2 SASEGT. This CDR3 region has 15 residues. Trimming cost V 10 bases and J 6 bases; bases outside gene matches: 10. CDR3 loop: CATWLRDRGLQPQHF. For the CDR3, the DNA is TGTGCCACCTGGCTTAGGGACAGGGGGCTTCAGCCCCAGCATTTT.

The chain carries TRBV6-5 and TRBJ1-1; D is possibly TRBD1 (5 bases). V was trimmed by 2 bases and J by 6 bases, leaving 13 bases between them. The germline V gene has CDR1 MNHEY and CDR2 SVGAGI. The CDR3 contains 14 residues. The CDR3 region has the DNA TGTGCCAGCAGTTACGGGGCAGGGTCCGCTGAAGCTTTCTTT. It is translated as CASSYGAGSAEAFF.